The 30 T cell receptor beta chains presented below share a single source sample, sequenced in a study of blood T cells in healthy people across ages. A second about 7 to 11 cycle PCR used barcoded and J-beta primers. TCRdb itself ran the 5' RACE reads through MiXCR, one entry per CDR3 protein. The profile shows about 760,000 distinct CDR3 sequences, roughly 25% of them singletons. These records were also assigned to another study, of T cells of mothers and their children.

Sequenced: blood. The receptors were gathered from a boy aged 5-17 years in good health.

This clonotype was counted only a few times. The V gene is TRBV20-1, the J gene TRBJ2-7, with 7 bases lining up with TRBD2. Trimming removed 1 base from V and 3 bases from J; junction bases left unmatched: 6. There are 14 residues in the CDR3. Germline V gives CDR1 DFQATT, CDR2 SNEGSKA (reference sequence). CDR3 loop: CSARGVASGYEQYF. CDR3 DNA: TGCAGTGCTAGAGGTGTAGCTAGCGGCTACGAGCAGTACTTC.

The chain couples TRBV20-1 to TRBJ2-5, with D perhaps TRBD2 (5 bases). V lost 0 bases, J lost 4 bases, and 9 bases lay in between. The germline gives CDR1 DFQATT, CDR2 SNEGSKA (reference sequence). The CDR3 extends over 13 amino acids. CDR3 sequence: CSARELVRETQYF. DNA of the CDR3: TGCAGTGCTAGAGAACTAGTTAGAGAGACCCAGTACTTC.

This clonotype was seen a handful of times. The chain combines TRBV29-1 with TRBJ2-3, with 7 bases fitting TRBD2. CDR3 length equals 13 residues. Germline lookup yields CDR1 SQVTM and CDR2 ANQGSEA. V shed 6 bases, J shed 3 bases, and the junction held 6 bases outside the gene matches. CDR3 residues: CSVGGLTTDTQYF. The CDR3 DNA reads as TGCAGCGTGGGGGGACTAACTACAGATACGCAGTATTTT.

Only a few counts were recorded for this clonotype. The junction differs from germline at one of its ends, possibly a read error. The chain employs TRBV7-8 and TRBJ2-5; perhaps TRBD1 as D (5 bases). The CDR3 runs 17 residues. Germline CDR1 SGHVS, CDR2 FQNEAQ. For the CDR3, the DNA is TGTGTCAGCAGCTTAGTAGGGGAACTCCTGTACCAAGAGACCCAGTACTTC. Translated: CVSSLVGELLYQETQYF.

The chain carries TRBV28 and TRBJ2-3; possibly TRBD1 for D (5 bases). Germline CDR1 is MDHEN and CDR2 is SYDVKM. The CDR3 is made up of 12 amino acids. Trimming left V 2 bases short and J 8 bases short, with 8 bases between. The CDR3 region is CASSLGQSTQYF. The CDR3 DNA reads as TGTGCCAGCAGTTTAGGACAAAGTACGCAGTATTTT.

The rearrangement uses TRBV18 and TRBJ2-1, with D possibly TRBD2 on 5 matching bases. Germline V gene lookup returns CDR1 KGHSH and CDR2 LQKENI. The CDR3 runs 13 residues. V lost 7 bases and J 1 base, leaving 8 bases between the germline ends. CDR3 sequence: CASLDFSYNEQFF. DNA for the CDR3: TGTGCCAGCTTGGACTTTTCCTACAATGAGCAGTTCTTC. The variable domain in full, with the rest retrieved from reference TRBV18 and TRBJ2-1, is NAGVMQNPRHLVRRRGQEARLRCSPMKGHSHVYWYRQLPEEGLKFMVYLQKENIIDESGMPKERFSAEFPKEGPSILRIQQVVRGDSAAYFCASLDFSYNEQFFGPGTRLTVL.

In its sample, this clonotype was seen a few times. The chain carries TRBV29-1 and TRBJ2-5; D remains ambiguous. The CDR3 extends over 14 amino acids. Per the germline V gene, CDR1 is SQVTM and CDR2 is ANQGSEA. The V end lost 4 bases, the J end lost 0 bases, and 12 bases lay between the germline ends. The CDR3 DNA is TGCAGCGTTGGGAAAGGACGGTACCAAGAGACCCAGTACTTC. As protein: CSVGKGRYQETQYF.

The V call is TRBV29-1, the J call TRBJ1-1; 10 bases map to TRBD1. CDR1 and CDR2 (germline): SQVTM, ANQGSEA. Unmatched junction bases numbered 2, after V lost 7 bases and J lost 0 bases. The CDR3 extends over 13 amino acids. DNA of the CDR3: TGCAGCGCTGACAGGGGGCTGAACACTGAAGCTTTCTTT. Protein: CSADRGLNTEAFF. Complete variable domain (other parts from reference TRBV29-1 and TRBJ1-1): SAVISQKPSRDICQRGTSLTIQCQVDSQVTMMFWYRQQPGQSLTLIATANQGSEATYESGFVIDKFPISRPNLTFSTLTVSNMSPEDSSIYLCSADRGLNTEAFFGQGTRLTVV.

V and J are TRBV28 and TRBJ2-3, with 14 bases lining up with TRBD2. After removal of 5 bases from V and 2 bases from J, the junction contained 9 bases not matched to a gene. The CDR3 totals 18 residues. Germline values: CDR1 MDHEN, CDR2 SYDVKM. Here the CDR3 reads CASSPGGLAGANTDTQYF. The CDR3, as DNA: TGTGCCAGCAGTCCGGGGGGACTAGCGGGAGCAAACACAGATACGCAGTATTTT.

A few counts support this clonotype. The chain links TRBV4-1 to TRBJ1-1; no firm D call. CDR3 length equals 14 residues. The germline V gene encodes CDR1 MGHRA and CDR2 YSYEKL. V was clipped by 2 bases and J by 3 bases, with 10 bases between them. CDR3: CASSQLGVDTEAFF. DNA of the CDR3: TGCGCCAGCAGCCAACTGGGAGTGGACACTGAAGCTTTCTTT.

V and J are TRBV27 and TRBJ2-2; D unclear. Trimming left V 0 bases short and J 4 bases short, with 3 bases between. This CDR3 spans 13 amino acids. Germline V gene sequence: CDR1 MNHEY, CDR2 SMNVEV (reference sequence). The CDR3 DNA reads TGTGCCAGCAGTTTATCGATCACCGGGGAGCTGTTTTTT. Protein: CASSLSITGELFF.

The chain carries TRBV20-1 and TRBJ1-1; D is ambiguous. The CDR3 contains 15 residues. From germline, CDR1 is DFQATT and CDR2 SNEGSKA (reference sequence). V was pared by 4 bases and J by 1 base, with 16 bases between. The CDR3 DNA follows: TGCAGTGCTATTTTCCCAGGCTCGAAGAACACTGAAGCTTTCTTT. Amino acid sequence: CSAIFPGSKNTEAFF.

This clonotype occurred many times. The J gene is TRBJ2-3, the V gene TRBV6-2 or TRBV6-3, with 10 bases that match TRBD2. The CDR3 has 16 amino acids. The V gene's germline CDR1 is MNHEY and CDR2 SVGEGT. The junction had 4 bases not matched to a gene; V was cut back by 4 bases and J by 0 bases. The CDR3 nucleotides are TGTGCCAGCAGTTTCCTAGCGGGGGCTAGCACAGATACGCAGTATTTT. Translated, it gives CASSFLAGASTDTQYF.

This clonotype occurred a few times. The rearrangement links TRBV7-9 to TRBJ2-7; TRBD1 matches 9 bases. Trimming at V came to 5 bases and at J to 0 bases, leaving 2 bases not matched to a gene. Germline V lookup: CDR1 SEHNR, CDR2 FQNEAQ (reference sequence). The CDR3 is 14 amino acids. The CDR3 DNA is TGTGCCAGCAGCCGGGACAGGGACTCCTACGAGCAGTACTTC. Amino acids: CASSRDRDSYEQYF.

The V gene is TRBV12-3 or TRBV12-4, the J gene TRBJ2-1; no clear D. The V end lost 4 bases, the J end lost 6 bases, and 10 bases lay between the germline ends. The CDR3 runs to 13 residues. The CDR3 DNA follows: TGTGCCAGCAGTTCACGGACGGTCAATGAGCAGTTCTTC. Amino acid sequence: CASSSRTVNEQFF.

This chain uses TRBV20-1 with TRBJ2-1; 8 positions match TRBD2. J was trimmed by 0 bases and V by 4 bases; bases with no gene match: 14. The CDR3 covers 18 residues. Germline V gives CDR1 DFQATT, CDR2 SNEGSKA (reference sequence). CDR3 DNA: TGCAGTGCTATAAGTGGACTAGCAGAACAAAGCTCCTACAATGAGCAGTTCTTC. Protein sequence: CSAISGLAEQSSYNEQFF.

This clonotype was observed a few times. This CDR3 is CASNPVGGEETQYF. As DNA, the CDR3 is TGTGCCAGCAACCCGGTCGGGGGTGAGGAGACCCAGTACTTC. The chain employs TRBV6-6 and TRBJ2-5; TRBD2 is a possible D gene (6 bases). The germline CDR1 and CDR2 sequences are MNHNY and SVGAGI (reference sequence). Trimming shortened V by 7 bases and J by 5 bases, and 17 bases separated the two germline ends. This CDR3 has 14 amino acids.

A word on this clonotype: A much larger clonotype is one base distant, so this may be a read error. V is TRBV13 and J is TRBJ2-5; weak D call: TRBD1 (6 bases). The J call could be wrong; TRBJ2-7 is a better fit for the DNA end. CDR1 and CDR2 from the germline V gene are PRHDT and FYEKMQ (reference sequence). The CDR3 contains 13 residues. This CDR3 reads CASIEDSSYEQYF. The CDR3 DNA sequence: TGTGCCAGCATCGAGGACAGCTCCTACGAGCAGTACTTC.

This clonotype was detected a few times. V and J are TRBV5-1 and TRBJ2-3; D is perhaps TRBD1 or TRBD2 (6 bases each). This CDR3 contains 14 residues. Germline lookup yields CDR1 SGHRS and CDR2 YFSETQ. The V end was cut by 4 bases, the J end by 6 bases, with 15 bases between. CDR3 bases: TGCGCCAGCAGCAAGGAGGGGGTTTTGGATACGCAGTATTTT. Its translation is CASSKEGVLDTQYF.

V and J are TRBV29-1 and TRBJ2-3; TRBD1 agrees at 7 bases. Per germline, CDR1 SQVTM and CDR2 ANQGSEA. V shed 7 bases, J shed 4 bases, and the junction held 14 bases outside the gene matches. This CDR3 has 15 residues. The CDR3 spells CSGRGVQGRPDTQYF. The CDR3 DNA sequence: TGCAGCGGGCGAGGGGTACAGGGGCGACCAGATACGCAGTATTTT.

This clonotype occurred a few times. The chain combines TRBV5-1 with TRBJ2-7; D is unclear. The CDR3 has 15 residues. Trimming shortened V by 0 bases and J by 3 bases, and 13 bases separated the two germline ends. Germline CDR1 reads SGHRS; CDR2 reads YFSETQ. CDR3 sequence reads: CASSLADLSYYEQYF. The DNA of the CDR3 is TGCGCCAGCAGCTTGGCCGACCTCAGCTACTACGAGCAGTACTTC. The whole variable domain, filled in from reference TRBV5-1 and TRBJ2-7, reads KAGVTQTPRYLIKTRGQQVTLSCSPISGHRSVSWYQQTPGQGLQFLFEYFSETQRNKGNFPGRFSGRQFSNSRSEMNVSTLELGDSALYLCASSLADLSYYEQYFGPGTRLTVT.

With respect to this clonotype: A junction boundary mismatches the germline segment, possibly from a read error. The gene calls are TRBV11-2 and TRBJ1-2; no clear D gene. This CDR3 spans 14 amino acids. Germline V gene sequence: CDR1 SGHAT, CDR2 FQNNGV. The CDR3: CASSLAQANYGHTF. The CDR3 bases are TGTGCCAGCAGCTTAGCCCAAGCAAACTATGGCCACACCTTC.

V usage is TRBV3-1 and J usage is TRBJ1-2; D perhaps matches TRBD1 (5 bases). There are 12 residues in the CDR3. V was pared by 8 bases and J by 8 bases, with 15 bases between. Germline lookup yields CDR1 LGHDT and CDR2 YNNKEL (reference sequence). CDR3 DNA sequence: TGTGCCAGCCAGGGTGGTAGCCGGGGCTACACCTTC. Its translation: CASQGGSRGYTF.

The chain couples TRBV29-1 to TRBJ2-1; D is ambiguous. With the DNA end fitting TRBJ2-7 better, the J assignment may be wrong. The CDR3 runs 12 residues. Looked up from germline, CDR1 is SQVTM and CDR2 is ANQGSEA. In DNA form, the CDR3 reads TGCAGCGTTGAAGATTGGAGTTCCGAGCAGTACTTC. It yields the protein CSVEDWSSEQYF.

This clonotype has a handful of counts. This chain uses TRBV20-1 with TRBJ2-1; D remains unclear. This CDR3 is 11 amino acids long. Germline V gives CDR1 DFQATT, CDR2 SNEGSKA (reference sequence). V gave up 3 bases and J gave up 7 bases, with 7 bases separating them. As DNA, the CDR3 is TGCAGTGCTAGCTCTAAAAATGAGCAGTTCTTC. Its protein product is CSASSKNEQFF.

This clonotype was counted a few times. One end of the junction is discordant with germline, which a read error may explain. The rearrangement links TRBV5-1 to TRBJ2-1, with a tentative D call TRBD2 (6 bases). The CDR3 runs to 13 residues. The germline gives CDR1 SGHRS, CDR2 YFSETQ. The DNA of the CDR3 is TGCGCCAGCAGCTTGGATGTAGGACTACCGGTAGACTTC. Encoded protein: CASSLDVGLPVDF. Filled out from reference TRBV5-1 and TRBJ2-1, the complete variable domain reads KAGVTQTPRYLIKTRGQQVTLSCSPISGHRSVSWYQQTPGQGLQFLFEYFSETQRNKGNFPGRFSGRQFSNSRSEMNVSTLELGDSALYLCASSLDVGLPVDFGPGTRLTVL.

V and J are TRBV23-1 and TRBJ2-5, with TRBD1 identical over 7 bases. TRBV23-1 is treated as an ORF (open reading frame) with a function not yet certain. V gave up 1 base and J gave up 2 bases; unmatched junction bases: 4. CDR3 length: 15 residues. The CDR3 coding sequence is TGCGCCAGCAGTCAATTTAGGGACAGTCAAGAGACCCAGTACTTC. Its protein product is CASSQFRDSQETQYF.

V and J are TRBV7-2 and TRBJ2-5, with 10 positions matching TRBD1. The better agreement between TRBJ2-7 and the DNA end casts doubt on the J call. The CDR3 has 15 amino acids. Germline CDR1 and CDR2: SGHTA and FQGNSA. CDR3 nucleotide sequence: TGTGCCAGCAGCCCCTGGACAGGGGGAATCAACGAGCAGTACTTC. Protein: CASSPWTGGINEQYF.

The V call is TRBV7-3, the J call TRBJ2-1; TRBD1 matches 7 bases. The CDR3 sequence is 15 residues long. The junction had 4 bases not matched to a gene; V was cut back by 5 bases and J by 0 bases. Germline CDR1 is SGHTA and CDR2 is FQGTGA. The CDR3 sequence is CASSQGDSSYNEQFF. CDR3 DNA sequence: TGTGCCAGCAGCCAGGGGGATAGCTCCTACAATGAGCAGTTCTTC.

This sequence joins TRBV7-8 and TRBJ2-7; 8 nucleotides align to TRBD2. This CDR3 is 16 amino acids long. J lost 4 bases, V lost 1 base, and 9 bases had no gene match. Germline CDR1 reads SGHVS; CDR2 reads FQNEAQ. Written as DNA, the CDR3 is TGTGCCAGCAGCTTAGTTTCGGCGGGAGGAGGGTACGAGCAGTACTTC. Its translation is CASSLVSAGGGYEQYF. Full variable domain (outside the CDR3, taken from reference TRBV7-8 and TRBJ2-7): GAGVSQSPRYKVAKRGQDVALRCDPISGHVSLFWYQQALGQGPEFLTYFQNEAQLDKSGLPSDRFFAERPEGSVSTLKIQRTQQEDSAVYLCASSLVSAGGGYEQYFGPGTRLTVT.